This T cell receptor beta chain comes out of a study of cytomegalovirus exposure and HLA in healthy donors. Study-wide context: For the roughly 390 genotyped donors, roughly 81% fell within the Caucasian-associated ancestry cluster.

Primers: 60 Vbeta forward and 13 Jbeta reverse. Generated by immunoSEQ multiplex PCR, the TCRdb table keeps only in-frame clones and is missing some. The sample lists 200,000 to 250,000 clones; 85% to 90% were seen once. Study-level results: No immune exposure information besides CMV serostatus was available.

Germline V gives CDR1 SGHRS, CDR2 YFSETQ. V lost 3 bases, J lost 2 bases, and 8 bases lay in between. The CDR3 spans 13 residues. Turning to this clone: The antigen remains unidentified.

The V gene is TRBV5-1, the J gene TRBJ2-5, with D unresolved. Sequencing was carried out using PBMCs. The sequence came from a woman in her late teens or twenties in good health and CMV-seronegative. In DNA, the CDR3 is TGCGCCAGCAGCTCTAGTAAACAAGAGACCCAGTACTTC. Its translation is CASSSSKQETQYF.